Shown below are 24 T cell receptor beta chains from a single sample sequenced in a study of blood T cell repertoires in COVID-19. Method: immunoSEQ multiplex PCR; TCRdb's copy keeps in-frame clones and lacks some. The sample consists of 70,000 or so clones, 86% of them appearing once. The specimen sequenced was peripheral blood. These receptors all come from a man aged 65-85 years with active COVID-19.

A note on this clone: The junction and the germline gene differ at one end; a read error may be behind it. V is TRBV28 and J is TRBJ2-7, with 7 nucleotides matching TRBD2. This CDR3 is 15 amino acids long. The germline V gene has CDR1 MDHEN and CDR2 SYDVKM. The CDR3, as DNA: TGTGCCAGCAGCGACACTGGGGGACGGCGGGAGCGACAGCACTTC. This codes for CASSDTGGRRERQHF.

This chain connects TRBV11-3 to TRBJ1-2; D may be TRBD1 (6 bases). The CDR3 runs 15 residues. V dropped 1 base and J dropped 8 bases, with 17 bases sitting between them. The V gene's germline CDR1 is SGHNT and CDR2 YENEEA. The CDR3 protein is CASSLGHREGFGYTF. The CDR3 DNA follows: TGTGCCAGCAGCTTAGGTCACAGGGAGGGTTTCGGCTACACCTTC.

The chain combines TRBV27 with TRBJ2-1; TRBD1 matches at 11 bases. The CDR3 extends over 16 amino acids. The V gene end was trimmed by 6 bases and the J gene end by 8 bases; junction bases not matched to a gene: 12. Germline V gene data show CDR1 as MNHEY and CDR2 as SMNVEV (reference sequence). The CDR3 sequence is CASRNPGQGVGDEQFF. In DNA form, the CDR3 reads TGTGCCAGCAGAAACCCGGGACAGGGGGTCGGCGATGAGCAGTTCTTC.

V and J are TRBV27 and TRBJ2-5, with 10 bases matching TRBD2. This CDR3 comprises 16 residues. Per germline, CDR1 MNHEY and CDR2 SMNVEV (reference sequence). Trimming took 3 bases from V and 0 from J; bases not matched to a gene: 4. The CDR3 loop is CASSFNSGRYQETQYF. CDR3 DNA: TGTGCCAGCAGTTTCAATAGCGGGAGGTACCAAGAGACCCAGTACTTC.

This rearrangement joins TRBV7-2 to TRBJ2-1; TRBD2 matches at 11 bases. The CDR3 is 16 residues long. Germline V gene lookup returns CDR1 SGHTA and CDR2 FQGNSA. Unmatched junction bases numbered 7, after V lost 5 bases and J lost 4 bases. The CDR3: CASSDIGTSGYNEQFF. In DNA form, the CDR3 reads TGTGCCAGCAGCGACATCGGGACTAGCGGATACAATGAGCAGTTCTTC.

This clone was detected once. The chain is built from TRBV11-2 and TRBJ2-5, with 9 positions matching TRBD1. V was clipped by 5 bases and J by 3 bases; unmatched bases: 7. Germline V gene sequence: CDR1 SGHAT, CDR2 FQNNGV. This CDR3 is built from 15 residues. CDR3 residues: CASSARDRAKETQYF. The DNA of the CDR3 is TGTGCCAGCAGCGCCCGGGACAGGGCAAAAGAGACCCAGTACTTC.

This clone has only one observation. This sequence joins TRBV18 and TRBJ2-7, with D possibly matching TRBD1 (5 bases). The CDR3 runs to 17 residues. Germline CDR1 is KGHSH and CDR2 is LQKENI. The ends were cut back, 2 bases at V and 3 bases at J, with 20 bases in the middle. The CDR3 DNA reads TGTGCCAGCTCACCAATAAGTTTCGGACAAAAGGGCTACGAGCAGTACTTC. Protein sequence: CASSPISFGQKGYEQYF.

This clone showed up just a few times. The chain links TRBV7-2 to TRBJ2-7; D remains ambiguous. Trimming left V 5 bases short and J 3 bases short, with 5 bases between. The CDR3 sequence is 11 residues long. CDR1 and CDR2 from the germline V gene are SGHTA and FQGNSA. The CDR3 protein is CASSLLYEQYF. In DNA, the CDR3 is TGTGCCAGCAGCCTCCTCTACGAGCAGTACTTC.

The CDR3 region is CASSQDSGRGQFF. The CDR3 nucleotides are TGCGCCAGCAGCCAAGATTCCGGGAGGGGGCAGTTCTTC. The rearrangement uses TRBV4-3 and TRBJ2-1; 8 bases are shared with TRBD2. Per the germline V gene, CDR1 is LGHNA and CDR2 is YSLEER. After removal of 0 bases from V and 12 bases from J, the junction contained 4 bases not matched to a gene. CDR3 length: 13 residues.

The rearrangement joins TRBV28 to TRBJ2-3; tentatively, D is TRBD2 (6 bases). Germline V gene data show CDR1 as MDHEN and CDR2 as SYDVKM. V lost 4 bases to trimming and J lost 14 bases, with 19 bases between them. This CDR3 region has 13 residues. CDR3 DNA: TGTGCCAGCAGTTGGGGTATCGGGGGATTGGGGTATTTT. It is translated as CASSWGIGGLGYF.

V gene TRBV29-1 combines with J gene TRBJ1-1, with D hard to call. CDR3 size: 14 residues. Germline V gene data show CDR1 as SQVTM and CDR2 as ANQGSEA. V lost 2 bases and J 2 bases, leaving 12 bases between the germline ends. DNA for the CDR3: TGCAGCGTTGAAAGGCGCGGCAGTAACACTGAAGCTTTCTTT. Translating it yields CSVERRGSNTEAFF. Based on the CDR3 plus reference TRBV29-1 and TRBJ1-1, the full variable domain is SAVISQKPSRDICQRGTSLTIQCQVDSQVTMMFWYRQQPGQSLTLIATANQGSEATYESGFVIDKFPISRPNLTFSTLTVSNMSPEDSSIYLCSVERRGSNTEAFFGQGTRLTVV.

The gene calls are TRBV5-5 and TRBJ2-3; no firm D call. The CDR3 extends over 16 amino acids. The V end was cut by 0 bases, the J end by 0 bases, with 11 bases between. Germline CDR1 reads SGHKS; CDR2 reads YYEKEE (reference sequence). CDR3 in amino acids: CASSLGPDASTDTQYF. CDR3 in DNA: TGTGCCAGCAGCTTGGGGCCCGATGCTAGCACAGATACGCAGTATTTT.

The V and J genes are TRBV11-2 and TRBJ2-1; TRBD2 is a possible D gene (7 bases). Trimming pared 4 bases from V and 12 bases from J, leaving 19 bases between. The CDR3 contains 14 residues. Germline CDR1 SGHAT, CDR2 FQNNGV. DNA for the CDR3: TGTGCCAGCAGCTCAGTTGGGACTACACAGGGGCAGTTCTTC. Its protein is CASSSVGTTQGQFF.

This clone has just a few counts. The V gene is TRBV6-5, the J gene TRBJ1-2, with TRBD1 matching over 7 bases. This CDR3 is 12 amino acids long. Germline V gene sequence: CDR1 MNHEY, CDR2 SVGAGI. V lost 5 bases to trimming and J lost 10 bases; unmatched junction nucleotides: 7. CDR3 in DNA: TGTGCCAGCAGTACCGGACAGGACCACTACACCTTC. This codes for CASSTGQDHYTF.

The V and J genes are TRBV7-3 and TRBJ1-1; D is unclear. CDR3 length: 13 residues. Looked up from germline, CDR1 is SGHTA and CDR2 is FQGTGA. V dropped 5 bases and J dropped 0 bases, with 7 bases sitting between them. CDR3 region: CASSPRVNTEAFF. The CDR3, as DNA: TGTGCCAGCAGCCCGAGGGTGAACACTGAAGCTTTCTTT.

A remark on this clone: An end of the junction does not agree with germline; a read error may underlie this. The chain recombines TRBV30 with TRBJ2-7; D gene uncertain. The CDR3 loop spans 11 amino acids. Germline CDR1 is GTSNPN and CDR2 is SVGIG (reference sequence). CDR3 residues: CPCRGSYEQYF. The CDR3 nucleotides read TGTCCCTGTCGCGGCTCCTACGAGCAGTACTTC.

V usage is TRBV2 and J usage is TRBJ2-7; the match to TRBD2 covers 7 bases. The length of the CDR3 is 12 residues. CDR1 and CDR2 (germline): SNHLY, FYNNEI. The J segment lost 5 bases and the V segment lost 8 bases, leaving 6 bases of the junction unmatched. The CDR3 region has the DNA TGTGCCAGCGGAAGCCTAGCGGACGAGCAGTACTTC. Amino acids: CASGSLADEQYF. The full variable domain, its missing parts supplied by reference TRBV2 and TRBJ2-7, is EPEVTQTPSHQVTQMGQEVILRCVPISNHLYFYWYRQILGQKVEFLVSFYNNEISEKSEIFDDQFSVERPDGSNFTLKIRSTKLEDSAMYFCASGSLADEQYFGPGTRLTVT.

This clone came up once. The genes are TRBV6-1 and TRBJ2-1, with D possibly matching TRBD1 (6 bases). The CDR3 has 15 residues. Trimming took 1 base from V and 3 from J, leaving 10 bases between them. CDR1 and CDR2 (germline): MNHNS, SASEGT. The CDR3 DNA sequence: TGTGCCAGCAGTGAAGGACGAGGGGGCTACAATGAGCAGTTCTTC. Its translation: CASSEGRGGYNEQFF.

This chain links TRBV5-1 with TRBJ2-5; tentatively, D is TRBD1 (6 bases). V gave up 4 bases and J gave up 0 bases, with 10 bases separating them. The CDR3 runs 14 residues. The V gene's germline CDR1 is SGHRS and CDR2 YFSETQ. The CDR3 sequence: CASSGGRNQETQYF. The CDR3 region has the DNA TGCGCCAGCAGCGGGGGCAGGAACCAAGAGACCCAGTACTTC.

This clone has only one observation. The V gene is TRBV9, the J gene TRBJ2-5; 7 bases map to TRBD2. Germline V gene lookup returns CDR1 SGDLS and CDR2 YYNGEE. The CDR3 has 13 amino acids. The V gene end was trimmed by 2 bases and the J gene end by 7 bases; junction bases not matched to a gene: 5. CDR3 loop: CASSVGGYGTQYF. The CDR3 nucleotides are TGTGCCAGCAGCGTGGGGGGGTACGGGACCCAGTACTTC. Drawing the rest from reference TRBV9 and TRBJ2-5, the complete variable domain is DSGVTQTPKHLITATGQRVTLRCSPRSGDLSVYWYQQSLDQGLQFLIQYYNGEERAKGNILERFSAQQFPDLHSELNLSSLELGDSALYFCASSVGGYGTQYFGPGTRLLVL.

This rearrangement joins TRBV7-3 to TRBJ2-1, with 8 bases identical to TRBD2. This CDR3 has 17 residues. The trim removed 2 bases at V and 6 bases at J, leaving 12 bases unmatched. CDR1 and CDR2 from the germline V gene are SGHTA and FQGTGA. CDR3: CASSLAGGLGIGNEQFF. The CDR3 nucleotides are TGTGCCAGCAGCTTAGCGGGGGGACTAGGTATCGGCAATGAGCAGTTCTTC.

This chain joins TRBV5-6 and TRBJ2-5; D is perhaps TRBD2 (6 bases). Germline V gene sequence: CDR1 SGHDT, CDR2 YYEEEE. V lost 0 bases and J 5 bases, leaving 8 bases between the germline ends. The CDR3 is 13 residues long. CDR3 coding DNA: TGTGCCAGCAGCTTGGGACTAGGGGAGACCCAGTACTTC. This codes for CASSLGLGETQYF.

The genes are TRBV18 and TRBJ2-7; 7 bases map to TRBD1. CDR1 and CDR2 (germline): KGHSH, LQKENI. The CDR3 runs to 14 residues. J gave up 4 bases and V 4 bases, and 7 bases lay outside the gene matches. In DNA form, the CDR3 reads TGTGCCAGCTCACTACAAGACAGGGAGTACGAGCAGTACTTC. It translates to CASSLQDREYEQYF.

CDR3 DNA: TGTGCCTGGAGTCCCCCCCAGAATTTCCAAGAGACCCAGTACTTC. It yields the protein CAWSPPQNFQETQYF. J is TRBJ2-5 and V is TRBV30; D ambiguous. Trimming left V 2 bases short and J 1 base short, with 14 bases between. The CDR3 is made up of 15 amino acids. The V gene's germline CDR1 is GTSNPN and CDR2 SVGIG (reference sequence).